This is a list of T cell receptor beta chains from one sample in a study of T cell responses to AZD1222 COVID-19 vaccine. Method: immunoSEQ multiplex PCR; TCRdb's copy keeps in-frame clones and lacks some. The repertoire holds 100,000 or so clones, with around 90% as singletons. This specimen consisted of peripheral blood, obtained 28 days after the second AZD1222 dose. All receptors come from an adult who received the AZD1222 COVID-19 vaccine. The CDR3 runs from the conserved cysteine through the conserved F or W. D genes are given only for firm matches. Only some rows state a clone size, as once, few, many or a class for expanded clones.

J	D	V	size	CDR3	DNA
TRBJ1-3	TRBD1	TRBV9	few	CASSPRTGRNTIYF	TGTGCCAGCAGCCCCCGGACAGGACGGAACACCATATATTTT
TRBJ1-2	-	TRBV3-1/TRBV3-2	once	CASSHPDSQGVSHGYTF	TGTGCCAGCAGCCACCCGGACAGTCAGGGAGTCTCGCATGGCTACACCTTC
TRBJ2-5	TRBD2	TRBV3-1/TRBV3-2	-	CASSQALRGGQETQYF	TGTGCCAGCAGCCAAGCTCTACGGGGGGGACAAGAGACCCAGTACTTC
TRBJ1-2	-	TRBV7-2	-	CASSKANYGYTF	TGTGCCAGCAGCAAGGCTAACTATGGCTACACCTTC
TRBJ1-1	-	TRBV7-9	-	CASSLSGSTEAFF	TGTGCCAGCAGCTTATCAGGGAGCACTGAAGCTTTCTTT
TRBJ2-6	-	TRBV5-6	-	CASSLFPTDSGANVLTF	TGTGCCAGCAGCCTCTTCCCTACAGACTCTGGGGCCAACGTCCTGACTTTC
TRBJ1-1	-	TRBV6-5	-	CASSYLASLNTEAFF	TGTGCCAGCAGTTACTTGGCGTCATTGAACACTGAAGCTTTCTTT
TRBJ1-3	-	TRBV3-1/TRBV3-2	-	CASSQDRGSGNTIYF	TGTGCCAGCAGTCAAGACCGAGGCTCTGGAAACACCATATATTTT
TRBJ1-1	-	TRBV12-3/TRBV12-4	-	CASSLGPNTEAFF	TGTGCCAGCAGTTTGGGGCCGAACACTGAAGCTTTCTTT
TRBJ1-2	TRBD1	TRBV5-1	-	CASSPGTDADGYTF	TGCGCCAGCAGCCCTGGGACAGACGCCGATGGCTACACCTTC
TRBJ1-5	-	TRBV30	-	CAWSTDSNQPQHF	TGTGCCTGGAGTACAGATAGCAATCAGCCCCAGCATTTT
TRBJ1-1	-	TRBV7-9	-	CASTIGGGGGAAEAFF	TGTGCCAGCACCATCGGGGGTGGTGGGGGTGCAGCTGAAGCTTTCTTT
TRBJ1-4	TRBD1	TRBV30	-	CAWSGYRGDYEKLFF	TGTGCCTGGAGCGGCTACAGGGGGGATTATGAAAAACTGTTTTTT
TRBJ1-5	-	TRBV6-1	-	CASSGLTVMKFDQPQHF	TGTGCCAGCAGTGGTTTGACAGTGATGAAGTTCGATCAGCCCCAGCATTTT
TRBJ2-2	TRBD2	TRBV11-1	-	CASSLAGLDFGELFF	TGTGCCAGCAGCTTAGCGGGACTAGACTTCGGGGAGCTGTTTTTT
TRBJ1-2	-	TRBV12-3/TRBV12-4	-	CASSQGEGGYTF	TGTGCCAGCAGTCAAGGAGAAGGGGGCTACACCTTC
TRBJ1-4	-	TRBV5-1	-	CASSVGPTPTNEKLFF	TGCGCCAGCAGCGTAGGACCGACCCCCACGAATGAAAAACTGTTTTTT
TRBJ1-4	-	TRBV9	-	CASSPGVGADEKLFF	TGTGCCAGCAGCCCAGGGGTGGGGGCCGATGAAAAACTGTTTTTT
TRBJ1-5	-	TRBV3-1/TRBV3-2	-	CASSQAGTASNQPQHF	TGTGCCAGCAGCCAAGCCGGGACGGCGAGCAATCAGCCCCAGCATTTT
TRBJ1-1	-	TRBV15	-	CATSRDGDIEAFF	TGTGCCACCAGCAGAGACGGTGACATCGAAGCTTTCTTT
TRBJ1-4	-	TRBV19	-	CASNILNEKLFF	TGTGCCAGTAACATTCTCAATGAAAAACTGTTTTTT
TRBJ2-2	-	TRBV9	-	CASSVVPGGTGELFF	TGTGCCAGCAGCGTAGTCCCCGGCGGGACCGGGGAGCTGTTTTTT
TRBJ2-7	TRBD2	TRBV7-8	-	CASSLVAGGSGEYEQYF	TGTGCCAGCAGCTTAGTTGCGGGCGGGAGCGGGGAATACGAGCAGTACTTC
TRBJ1-4	-	TRBV6-5	-	CASSYAGQHEKLFF	TGTGCCAGCAGTTACGCGGGGCAACACGAAAAACTGTTTTTT
TRBJ1-5	-	TRBV30	-	CAWGLYSNQPQHF	TGTGCCTGGGGACTTTATAGCAATCAGCCCCAGCATTTT
TRBJ1-2	-	TRBV29-1	-	CSVDETGNYGYTF	TGCAGCGTTGATGAGACAGGCAACTATGGCTACACCTTC
TRBJ2-1	TRBD1	TRBV5-1	-	CASSLPAAGTGGYNEQFF	TGCGCCAGCAGCTTACCCGCCGCCGGGACAGGGGGATACAATGAGCAGTTCTTC
TRBJ1-1	-	TRBV24-1	-	CATKKGQGMNTEAFF	TGTGCCACCAAGAAAGGGCAGGGCATGAACACTGAAGCTTTCTTT
TRBJ1-1	-	TRBV19	-	CASSIGDDGNTEAFF	TGTGCCAGTAGTATAGGGGACGACGGGAACACTGAAGCTTTCTTT
TRBJ2-7	TRBD1	TRBV27	-	CASSLPAPGTVHYEQYF	TGTGCCAGCAGTTTACCCGCCCCCGGGACAGTACACTACGAGCAGTACTTC
TRBJ2-1	TRBD2	TRBV6-4	few	CASSERGLAGGNEQFF	TGTGCCAGCAGTGAACGGGGACTAGCGGGGGGAAATGAGCAGTTCTTC
TRBJ1-1	TRBD1	TRBV2	-	CASSEDRALNTEAFF	TGTGCCAGCAGTGAGGACAGGGCTTTGAACACTGAAGCTTTCTTT
TRBJ1-4	-	TRBV15	-	CATSRDGSRNEKLFF	TGTGCCACCAGCAGAGATGGCAGCCGAAATGAAAAACTGTTTTTT
TRBJ1-4	-	TRBV10-3	-	CAISEGTSNEKLFF	TGTGCCATCAGTGAAGGGACGTCTAATGAAAAACTGTTTTTT
TRBJ1-4	-	TRBV7-9	-	CASSFTGTSRSKLFF	TGTGCCAGCAGCTTTACGGGTACCTCGCGGTCGAAACTGTTTTTT
TRBJ1-1	TRBD1	TRBV18	-	CASSRDRLNTEAFF	TGTGCCAGCTCACGGGACAGGCTAAACACTGAAGCTTTCTTT
TRBJ1-1	-	TRBV30	few	CAWSVAGETEAFF	TGTGCCTGGAGTGTTGCGGGGGAAACTGAAGCTTTCTTT
TRBJ1-2	-	TRBV28	-	CASSLRVGNYGYTF	TGTGCCAGCAGTTTAAGGGTAGGGAACTATGGCTACACCTTC
TRBJ1-3	TRBD1	TRBV10-2	-	CASRDGQGPGNTIYF	TGCGCCAGCAGAGACGGACAGGGACCTGGAAACACCATATATTTT
TRBJ1-6	-	TRBV5-5	-	CASSFPGPPLHF	TGTGCCAGCAGCTTCCCAGGACCACCCCTCCACTTT
TRBJ2-6	TRBD1	TRBV27	-	CASSLRPRQGARANVLTF	TGTGCCAGCAGTCTACGTCCCAGACAGGGGGCAAGGGCCAACGTCCTGACTTTC
TRBJ1-1	-	TRBV6-5	once	CASSYEGDTEAFF	TGTGCCAGCAGTTACGAGGGTGACACTGAAGCTTTCTTT
TRBJ1-2	-	TRBV6-6	-	CASSYMGPGGYTF	TGTGCCAGCAGTTATATGGGTCCGGGAGGCTACACCTTC
TRBJ1-1	-	TRBV19	-	CASSWGGTEAFF	TGTGCCAGTAGTTGGGGGGGGACTGAAGCTTTCTTT
TRBJ1-1	-	TRBV27	once	CASSLVGTNTEAFF	TGTGCCAGCAGTCTAGTGGGGACGAACACTGAAGCTTTCTTT
TRBJ2-5	TRBD2	TRBV6-2/TRBV6-3	-	CASSIIAGGHETQYF	TGTGCCAGCAGTATTATAGCGGGGGGGCACGAGACCCAGTACTTC
TRBJ1-5	TRBD1	TRBV6-2/TRBV6-3	-	CASSYDRANQPQHF	TGTGCCAGCAGTTACGACAGGGCCAATCAGCCCCAGCATTTT
TRBJ1-6	-	TRBV23-1	-	CASSQCRRASSYNSPLHF	TGCGCCAGCAGTCAATGTCGCAGGGCCAGCTCCTATAATTCACCCCTCCACTTT